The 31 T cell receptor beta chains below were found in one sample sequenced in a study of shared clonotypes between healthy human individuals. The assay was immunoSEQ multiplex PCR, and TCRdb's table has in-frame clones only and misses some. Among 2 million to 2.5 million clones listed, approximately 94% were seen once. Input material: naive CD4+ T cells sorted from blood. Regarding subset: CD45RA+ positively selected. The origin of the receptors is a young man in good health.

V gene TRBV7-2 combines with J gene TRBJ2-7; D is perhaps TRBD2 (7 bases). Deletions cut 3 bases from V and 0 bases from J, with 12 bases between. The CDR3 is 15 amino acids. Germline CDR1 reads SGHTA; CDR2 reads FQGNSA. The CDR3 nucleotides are TGTGCCAGCAGCTTTTCGCGGGGGCTCTCCTACGAGCAGTACTTC. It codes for CASSFSRGLSYEQYF.

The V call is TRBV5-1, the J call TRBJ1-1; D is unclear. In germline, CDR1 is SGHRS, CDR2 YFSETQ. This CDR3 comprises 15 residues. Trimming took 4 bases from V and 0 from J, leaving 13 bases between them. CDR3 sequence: CASSPGGVLNTEAFF. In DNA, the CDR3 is TGCGCCAGCAGCCCAGGTGGGGTCCTGAACACTGAAGCTTTCTTT.

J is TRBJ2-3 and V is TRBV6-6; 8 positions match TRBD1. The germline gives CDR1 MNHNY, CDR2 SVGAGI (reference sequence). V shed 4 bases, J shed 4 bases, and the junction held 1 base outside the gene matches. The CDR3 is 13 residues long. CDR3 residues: CASSLTGADTQYF. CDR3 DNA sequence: TGTGCCAGCAGTTTGACAGGGGCAGATACGCAGTATTTT.

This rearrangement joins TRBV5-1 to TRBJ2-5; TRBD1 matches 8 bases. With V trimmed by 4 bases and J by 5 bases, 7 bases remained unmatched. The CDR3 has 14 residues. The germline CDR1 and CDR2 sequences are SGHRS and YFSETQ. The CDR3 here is CASSPVDREETQYF. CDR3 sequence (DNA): TGCGCCAGCAGCCCGGTGGACAGGGAGGAGACCCAGTACTTC.

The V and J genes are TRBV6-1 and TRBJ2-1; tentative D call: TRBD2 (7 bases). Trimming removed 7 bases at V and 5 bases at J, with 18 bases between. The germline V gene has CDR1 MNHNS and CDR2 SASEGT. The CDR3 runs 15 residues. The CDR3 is CASTGGPLLNNEQFF. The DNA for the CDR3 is TGTGCCAGCACGGGGGGCCCCTTACTAAACAATGAGCAGTTCTTC.

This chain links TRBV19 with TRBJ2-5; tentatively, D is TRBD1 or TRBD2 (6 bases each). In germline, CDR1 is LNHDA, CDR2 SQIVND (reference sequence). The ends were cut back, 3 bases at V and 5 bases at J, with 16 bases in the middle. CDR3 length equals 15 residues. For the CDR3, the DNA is TGTGCCAGTAGTATCTTAAGGGGGGCTCTGGAGACCCAGTACTTC. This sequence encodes CASSILRGALETQYF.

The CDR3 reads CASSLSGNPPDTQYF. The CDR3 nucleotides read TGTGCCAGCAGCCTTTCAGGGAATCCCCCAGATACGCAGTATTTT. The genes are TRBV4-2 and TRBJ2-3; possible D gene TRBD1, 5 bases. The CDR3 extends over 15 amino acids. Trimming removed 4 bases at V and 4 bases at J, with 15 bases between. Per the germline V gene, CDR1 is LGHNA and CDR2 is YNFKEQ.

CDR3: CASSVDPSGSYNEQFF. The CDR3 bases are TGTGCCAGCAGCGTAGATCCTAGCGGGAGTTACAATGAGCAGTTCTTC. The chain has TRBV9 and TRBJ2-1, with 10 bases matching TRBD2. Germline V lookup: CDR1 SGDLS, CDR2 YYNGEE. V dropped 0 bases and J dropped 4; count of bases not matched to a gene: 4. The CDR3 consists of 16 residues.

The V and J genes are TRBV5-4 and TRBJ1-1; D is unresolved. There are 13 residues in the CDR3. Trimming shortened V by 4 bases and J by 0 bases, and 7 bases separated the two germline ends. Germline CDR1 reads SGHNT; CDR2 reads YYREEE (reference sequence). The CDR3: CASSAQLNTEAFF. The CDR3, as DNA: TGTGCCAGCAGCGCCCAATTGAACACTGAAGCTTTCTTT. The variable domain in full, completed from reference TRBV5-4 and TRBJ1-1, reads ETGVTQSPTHLIKTRGQQVTLRCSSQSGHNTVSWYQQALGQGPQFIFQYYREEENGRGNFPPRFSGLQFPNYSSELNVNALELDDSALYLCASSAQLNTEAFFGQGTRLTVV.

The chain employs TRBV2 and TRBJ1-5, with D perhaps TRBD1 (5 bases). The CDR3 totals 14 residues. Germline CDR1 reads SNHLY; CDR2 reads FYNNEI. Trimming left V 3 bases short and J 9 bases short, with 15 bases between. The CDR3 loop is CASSDVAGFGPQHF. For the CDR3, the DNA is TGTGCCAGCAGTGACGTAGCAGGGTTTGGGCCCCAGCATTTT.

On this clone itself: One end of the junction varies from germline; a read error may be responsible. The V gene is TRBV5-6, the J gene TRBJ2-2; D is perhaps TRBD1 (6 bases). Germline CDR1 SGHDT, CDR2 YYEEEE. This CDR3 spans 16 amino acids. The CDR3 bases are TGTGCCAGCACCTTGGGGGCAGGAACGAACACCGGGGAGCTGTTTTTT. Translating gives CASTLGAGTNTGELFF.

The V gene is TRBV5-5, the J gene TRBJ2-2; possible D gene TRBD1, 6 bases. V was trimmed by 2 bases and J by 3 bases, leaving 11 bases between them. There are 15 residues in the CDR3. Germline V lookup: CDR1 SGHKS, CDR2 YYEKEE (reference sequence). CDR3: CASSFRGKDTGELFF. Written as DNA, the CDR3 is TGTGCCAGCAGCTTCAGGGGAAAGGACACCGGGGAGCTGTTTTTT.

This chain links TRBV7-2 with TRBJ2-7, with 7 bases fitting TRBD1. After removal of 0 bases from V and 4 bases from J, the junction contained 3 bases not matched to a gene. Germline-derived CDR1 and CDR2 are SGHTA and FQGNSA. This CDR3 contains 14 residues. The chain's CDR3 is CASSLAWDRYEQYF. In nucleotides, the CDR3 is TGTGCCAGCAGCTTAGCCTGGGACAGATACGAGCAGTACTTC.

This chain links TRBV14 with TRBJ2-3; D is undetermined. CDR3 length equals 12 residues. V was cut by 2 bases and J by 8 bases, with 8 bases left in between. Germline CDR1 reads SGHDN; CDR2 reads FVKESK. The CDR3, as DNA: TGTGCCAGCAGCCAATCTACCGGTACGCAGTATTTT. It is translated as CASSQSTGTQYF.

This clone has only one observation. CDR3 amino acids: CASSPGPDRGHTQYF. The CDR3 DNA sequence: TGTGCCAGCAGCCCGGGCCCGGACAGGGGGCATACGCAGTATTTT. The genes are TRBV5-4 and TRBJ2-3; 11 bases fit TRBD1. The junction had 8 bases not matched to a gene; V was cut back by 4 bases and J by 7 bases. CDR1 and CDR2 from the germline V gene are SGHNT and YYREEE (reference sequence). This CDR3 has 15 amino acids.

CDR3 coding DNA: TGTGCCAGCAAATGGAGGGGTCTCGAAGCTTTCTTT. The encoded protein is CASKWRGLEAFF. The V gene is TRBV11-2, the J gene TRBJ1-1, with D perhaps matching TRBD1 (5 bases). V was pared by 7 bases and J by 8 bases, with 14 bases between. The CDR3 extends over 12 amino acids. Germline values: CDR1 SGHAT, CDR2 FQNNGV.

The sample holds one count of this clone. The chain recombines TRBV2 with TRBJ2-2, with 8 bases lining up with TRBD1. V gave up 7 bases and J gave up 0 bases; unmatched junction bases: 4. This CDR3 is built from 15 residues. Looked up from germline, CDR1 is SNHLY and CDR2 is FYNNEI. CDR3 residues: CASTAGGANTGELFF. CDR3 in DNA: TGTGCCAGCACCGCAGGGGGCGCGAACACCGGGGAGCTGTTTTTT.

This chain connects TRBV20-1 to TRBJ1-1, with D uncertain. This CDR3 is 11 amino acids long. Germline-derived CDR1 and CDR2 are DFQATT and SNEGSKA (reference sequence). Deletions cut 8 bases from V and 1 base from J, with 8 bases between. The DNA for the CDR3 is TGCAGTACATTCAGGAACACTGAAGCTTTCTTT. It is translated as CSTFRNTEAFF.

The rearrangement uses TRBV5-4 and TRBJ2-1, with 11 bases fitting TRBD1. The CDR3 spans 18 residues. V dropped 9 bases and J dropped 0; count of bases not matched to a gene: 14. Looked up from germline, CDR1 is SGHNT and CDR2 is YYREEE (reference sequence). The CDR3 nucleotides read TGTGCCACCAACCCCGGACAGGGGGCTATACCCTCCTACAATGAGCAGTTCTTC. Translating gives CATNPGQGAIPSYNEQFF. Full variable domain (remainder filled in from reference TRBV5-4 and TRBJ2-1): ETGVTQSPTHLIKTRGQQVTLRCSSQSGHNTVSWYQQALGQGPQFIFQYYREEENGRGNFPPRFSGLQFPNYSSELNVNALELDDSALYLCATNPGQGAIPSYNEQFFGPGTRLTVL.

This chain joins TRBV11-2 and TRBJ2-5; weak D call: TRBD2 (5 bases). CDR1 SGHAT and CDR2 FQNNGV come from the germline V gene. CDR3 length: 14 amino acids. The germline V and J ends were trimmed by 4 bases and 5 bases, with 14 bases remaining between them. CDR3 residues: CASSSSLGKETQYF. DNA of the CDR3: TGTGCCAGCAGCTCTAGCCTCGGGAAGGAGACCCAGTACTTC.

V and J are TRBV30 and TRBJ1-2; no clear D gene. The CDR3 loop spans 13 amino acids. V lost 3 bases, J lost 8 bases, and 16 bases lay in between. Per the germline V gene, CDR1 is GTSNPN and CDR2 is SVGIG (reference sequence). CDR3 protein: CAWSEDLLGGYTF. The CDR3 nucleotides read TGTGCCTGGAGCGAGGACCTATTGGGAGGCTACACCTTC.

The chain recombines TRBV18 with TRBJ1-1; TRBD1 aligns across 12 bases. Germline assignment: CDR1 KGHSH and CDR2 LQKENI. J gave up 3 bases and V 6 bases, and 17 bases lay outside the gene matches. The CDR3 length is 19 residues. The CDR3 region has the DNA TGTGCCAGCTCCCAGTCAGGAGGGACAGGGGGCGTTTCGGACACTGAAGCTTTCTTT. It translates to CASSQSGGTGGVSDTEAFF.

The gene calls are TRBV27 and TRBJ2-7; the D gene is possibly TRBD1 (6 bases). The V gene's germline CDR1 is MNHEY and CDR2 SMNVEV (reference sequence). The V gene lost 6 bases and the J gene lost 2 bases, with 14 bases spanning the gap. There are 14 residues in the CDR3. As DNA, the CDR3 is TGTGCCAGCAGGACTACCGACAGGCCCTACGAGCAGTACTTC. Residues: CASRTTDRPYEQYF.

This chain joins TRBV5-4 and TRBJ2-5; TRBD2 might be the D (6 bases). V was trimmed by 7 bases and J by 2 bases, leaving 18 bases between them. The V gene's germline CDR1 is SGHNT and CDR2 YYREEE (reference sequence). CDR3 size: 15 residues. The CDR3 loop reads CASRSFGGPQETQYF. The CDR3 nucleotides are TGTGCCAGCCGCTCTTTCGGGGGTCCACAAGAGACCCAGTACTTC.

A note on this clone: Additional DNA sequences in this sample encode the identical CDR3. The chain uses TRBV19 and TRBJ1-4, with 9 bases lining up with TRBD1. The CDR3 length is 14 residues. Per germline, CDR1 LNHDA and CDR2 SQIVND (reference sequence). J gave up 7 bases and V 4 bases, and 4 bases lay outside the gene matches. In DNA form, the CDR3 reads TGTGCCAGTAGTACGGGACAGGGAGGTGAAAAACTGTTTTTT. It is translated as CASSTGQGGEKLFF.

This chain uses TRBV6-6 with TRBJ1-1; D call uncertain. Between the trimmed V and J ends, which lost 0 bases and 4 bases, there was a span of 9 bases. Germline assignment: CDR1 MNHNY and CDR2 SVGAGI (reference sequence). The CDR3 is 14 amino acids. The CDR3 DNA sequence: TGTGCCAGCAGTTACTCGGTGGAGGGCACTGAAGCTTTCTTT. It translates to CASSYSVEGTEAFF.

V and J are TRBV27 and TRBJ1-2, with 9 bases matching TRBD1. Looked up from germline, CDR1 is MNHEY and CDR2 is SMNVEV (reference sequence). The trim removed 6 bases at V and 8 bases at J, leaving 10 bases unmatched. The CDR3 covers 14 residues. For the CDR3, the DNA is TGTGCCAGCAGGAGCACCGGGACAGGGATAGGCTACACCTTC. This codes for CASRSTGTGIGYTF.

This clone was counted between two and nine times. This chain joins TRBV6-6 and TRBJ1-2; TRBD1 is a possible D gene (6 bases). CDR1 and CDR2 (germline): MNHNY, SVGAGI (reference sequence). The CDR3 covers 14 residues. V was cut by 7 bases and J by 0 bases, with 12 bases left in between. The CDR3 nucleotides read TGTGCCAGCACCAGGGGCGGGGCTAACTATGGCTACACCTTC. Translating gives CASTRGGANYGYTF.

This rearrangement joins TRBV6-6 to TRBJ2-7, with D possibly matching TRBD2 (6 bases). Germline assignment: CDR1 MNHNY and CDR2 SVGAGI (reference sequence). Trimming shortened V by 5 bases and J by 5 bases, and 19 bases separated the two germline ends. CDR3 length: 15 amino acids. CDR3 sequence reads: CASSPRGGRGNEQYF. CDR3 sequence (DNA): TGTGCCAGCAGTCCCCGGGGAGGAAGGGGCAACGAGCAGTACTTC.

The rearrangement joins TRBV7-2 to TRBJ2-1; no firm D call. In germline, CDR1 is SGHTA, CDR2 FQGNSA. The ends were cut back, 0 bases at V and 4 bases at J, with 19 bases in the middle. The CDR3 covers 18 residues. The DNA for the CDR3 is TGTGCCAGCAGCTTAGCCCCCTCATTAGTTTCACGATACAATGAGCAGTTCTTC. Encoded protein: CASSLAPSLVSRYNEQFF.

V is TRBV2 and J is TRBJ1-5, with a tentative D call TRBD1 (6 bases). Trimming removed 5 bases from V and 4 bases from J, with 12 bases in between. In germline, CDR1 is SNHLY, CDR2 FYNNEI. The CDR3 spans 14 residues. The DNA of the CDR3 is TGTGCCAGCAGTCCCGACAGGATTAATCAGCCCCAGCATTTT. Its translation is CASSPDRINQPQHF. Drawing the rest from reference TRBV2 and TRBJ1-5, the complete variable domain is EPEVTQTPSHQVTQMGQEVILRCVPISNHLYFYWYRQILGQKVEFLVSFYNNEISEKSEIFDDQFSVERPDGSNFTLKIRSTKLEDSAMYFCASSPDRINQPQHFGDGTRLSIL.